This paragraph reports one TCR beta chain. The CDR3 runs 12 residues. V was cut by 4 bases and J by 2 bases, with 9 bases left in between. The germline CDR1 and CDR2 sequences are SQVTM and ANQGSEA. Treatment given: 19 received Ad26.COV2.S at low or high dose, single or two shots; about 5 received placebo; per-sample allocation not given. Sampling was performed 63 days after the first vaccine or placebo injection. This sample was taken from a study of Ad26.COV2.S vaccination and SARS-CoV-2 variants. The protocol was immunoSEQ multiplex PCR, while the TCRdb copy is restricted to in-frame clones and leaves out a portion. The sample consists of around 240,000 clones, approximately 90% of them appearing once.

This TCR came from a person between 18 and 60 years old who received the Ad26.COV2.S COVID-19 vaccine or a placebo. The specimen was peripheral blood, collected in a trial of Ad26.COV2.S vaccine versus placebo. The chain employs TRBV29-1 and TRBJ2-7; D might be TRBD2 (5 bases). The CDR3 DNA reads TGCAGCGTTGCGGCGGGTCCCTACGAGCAGTACTTC. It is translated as CSVAAGPYEQYF.